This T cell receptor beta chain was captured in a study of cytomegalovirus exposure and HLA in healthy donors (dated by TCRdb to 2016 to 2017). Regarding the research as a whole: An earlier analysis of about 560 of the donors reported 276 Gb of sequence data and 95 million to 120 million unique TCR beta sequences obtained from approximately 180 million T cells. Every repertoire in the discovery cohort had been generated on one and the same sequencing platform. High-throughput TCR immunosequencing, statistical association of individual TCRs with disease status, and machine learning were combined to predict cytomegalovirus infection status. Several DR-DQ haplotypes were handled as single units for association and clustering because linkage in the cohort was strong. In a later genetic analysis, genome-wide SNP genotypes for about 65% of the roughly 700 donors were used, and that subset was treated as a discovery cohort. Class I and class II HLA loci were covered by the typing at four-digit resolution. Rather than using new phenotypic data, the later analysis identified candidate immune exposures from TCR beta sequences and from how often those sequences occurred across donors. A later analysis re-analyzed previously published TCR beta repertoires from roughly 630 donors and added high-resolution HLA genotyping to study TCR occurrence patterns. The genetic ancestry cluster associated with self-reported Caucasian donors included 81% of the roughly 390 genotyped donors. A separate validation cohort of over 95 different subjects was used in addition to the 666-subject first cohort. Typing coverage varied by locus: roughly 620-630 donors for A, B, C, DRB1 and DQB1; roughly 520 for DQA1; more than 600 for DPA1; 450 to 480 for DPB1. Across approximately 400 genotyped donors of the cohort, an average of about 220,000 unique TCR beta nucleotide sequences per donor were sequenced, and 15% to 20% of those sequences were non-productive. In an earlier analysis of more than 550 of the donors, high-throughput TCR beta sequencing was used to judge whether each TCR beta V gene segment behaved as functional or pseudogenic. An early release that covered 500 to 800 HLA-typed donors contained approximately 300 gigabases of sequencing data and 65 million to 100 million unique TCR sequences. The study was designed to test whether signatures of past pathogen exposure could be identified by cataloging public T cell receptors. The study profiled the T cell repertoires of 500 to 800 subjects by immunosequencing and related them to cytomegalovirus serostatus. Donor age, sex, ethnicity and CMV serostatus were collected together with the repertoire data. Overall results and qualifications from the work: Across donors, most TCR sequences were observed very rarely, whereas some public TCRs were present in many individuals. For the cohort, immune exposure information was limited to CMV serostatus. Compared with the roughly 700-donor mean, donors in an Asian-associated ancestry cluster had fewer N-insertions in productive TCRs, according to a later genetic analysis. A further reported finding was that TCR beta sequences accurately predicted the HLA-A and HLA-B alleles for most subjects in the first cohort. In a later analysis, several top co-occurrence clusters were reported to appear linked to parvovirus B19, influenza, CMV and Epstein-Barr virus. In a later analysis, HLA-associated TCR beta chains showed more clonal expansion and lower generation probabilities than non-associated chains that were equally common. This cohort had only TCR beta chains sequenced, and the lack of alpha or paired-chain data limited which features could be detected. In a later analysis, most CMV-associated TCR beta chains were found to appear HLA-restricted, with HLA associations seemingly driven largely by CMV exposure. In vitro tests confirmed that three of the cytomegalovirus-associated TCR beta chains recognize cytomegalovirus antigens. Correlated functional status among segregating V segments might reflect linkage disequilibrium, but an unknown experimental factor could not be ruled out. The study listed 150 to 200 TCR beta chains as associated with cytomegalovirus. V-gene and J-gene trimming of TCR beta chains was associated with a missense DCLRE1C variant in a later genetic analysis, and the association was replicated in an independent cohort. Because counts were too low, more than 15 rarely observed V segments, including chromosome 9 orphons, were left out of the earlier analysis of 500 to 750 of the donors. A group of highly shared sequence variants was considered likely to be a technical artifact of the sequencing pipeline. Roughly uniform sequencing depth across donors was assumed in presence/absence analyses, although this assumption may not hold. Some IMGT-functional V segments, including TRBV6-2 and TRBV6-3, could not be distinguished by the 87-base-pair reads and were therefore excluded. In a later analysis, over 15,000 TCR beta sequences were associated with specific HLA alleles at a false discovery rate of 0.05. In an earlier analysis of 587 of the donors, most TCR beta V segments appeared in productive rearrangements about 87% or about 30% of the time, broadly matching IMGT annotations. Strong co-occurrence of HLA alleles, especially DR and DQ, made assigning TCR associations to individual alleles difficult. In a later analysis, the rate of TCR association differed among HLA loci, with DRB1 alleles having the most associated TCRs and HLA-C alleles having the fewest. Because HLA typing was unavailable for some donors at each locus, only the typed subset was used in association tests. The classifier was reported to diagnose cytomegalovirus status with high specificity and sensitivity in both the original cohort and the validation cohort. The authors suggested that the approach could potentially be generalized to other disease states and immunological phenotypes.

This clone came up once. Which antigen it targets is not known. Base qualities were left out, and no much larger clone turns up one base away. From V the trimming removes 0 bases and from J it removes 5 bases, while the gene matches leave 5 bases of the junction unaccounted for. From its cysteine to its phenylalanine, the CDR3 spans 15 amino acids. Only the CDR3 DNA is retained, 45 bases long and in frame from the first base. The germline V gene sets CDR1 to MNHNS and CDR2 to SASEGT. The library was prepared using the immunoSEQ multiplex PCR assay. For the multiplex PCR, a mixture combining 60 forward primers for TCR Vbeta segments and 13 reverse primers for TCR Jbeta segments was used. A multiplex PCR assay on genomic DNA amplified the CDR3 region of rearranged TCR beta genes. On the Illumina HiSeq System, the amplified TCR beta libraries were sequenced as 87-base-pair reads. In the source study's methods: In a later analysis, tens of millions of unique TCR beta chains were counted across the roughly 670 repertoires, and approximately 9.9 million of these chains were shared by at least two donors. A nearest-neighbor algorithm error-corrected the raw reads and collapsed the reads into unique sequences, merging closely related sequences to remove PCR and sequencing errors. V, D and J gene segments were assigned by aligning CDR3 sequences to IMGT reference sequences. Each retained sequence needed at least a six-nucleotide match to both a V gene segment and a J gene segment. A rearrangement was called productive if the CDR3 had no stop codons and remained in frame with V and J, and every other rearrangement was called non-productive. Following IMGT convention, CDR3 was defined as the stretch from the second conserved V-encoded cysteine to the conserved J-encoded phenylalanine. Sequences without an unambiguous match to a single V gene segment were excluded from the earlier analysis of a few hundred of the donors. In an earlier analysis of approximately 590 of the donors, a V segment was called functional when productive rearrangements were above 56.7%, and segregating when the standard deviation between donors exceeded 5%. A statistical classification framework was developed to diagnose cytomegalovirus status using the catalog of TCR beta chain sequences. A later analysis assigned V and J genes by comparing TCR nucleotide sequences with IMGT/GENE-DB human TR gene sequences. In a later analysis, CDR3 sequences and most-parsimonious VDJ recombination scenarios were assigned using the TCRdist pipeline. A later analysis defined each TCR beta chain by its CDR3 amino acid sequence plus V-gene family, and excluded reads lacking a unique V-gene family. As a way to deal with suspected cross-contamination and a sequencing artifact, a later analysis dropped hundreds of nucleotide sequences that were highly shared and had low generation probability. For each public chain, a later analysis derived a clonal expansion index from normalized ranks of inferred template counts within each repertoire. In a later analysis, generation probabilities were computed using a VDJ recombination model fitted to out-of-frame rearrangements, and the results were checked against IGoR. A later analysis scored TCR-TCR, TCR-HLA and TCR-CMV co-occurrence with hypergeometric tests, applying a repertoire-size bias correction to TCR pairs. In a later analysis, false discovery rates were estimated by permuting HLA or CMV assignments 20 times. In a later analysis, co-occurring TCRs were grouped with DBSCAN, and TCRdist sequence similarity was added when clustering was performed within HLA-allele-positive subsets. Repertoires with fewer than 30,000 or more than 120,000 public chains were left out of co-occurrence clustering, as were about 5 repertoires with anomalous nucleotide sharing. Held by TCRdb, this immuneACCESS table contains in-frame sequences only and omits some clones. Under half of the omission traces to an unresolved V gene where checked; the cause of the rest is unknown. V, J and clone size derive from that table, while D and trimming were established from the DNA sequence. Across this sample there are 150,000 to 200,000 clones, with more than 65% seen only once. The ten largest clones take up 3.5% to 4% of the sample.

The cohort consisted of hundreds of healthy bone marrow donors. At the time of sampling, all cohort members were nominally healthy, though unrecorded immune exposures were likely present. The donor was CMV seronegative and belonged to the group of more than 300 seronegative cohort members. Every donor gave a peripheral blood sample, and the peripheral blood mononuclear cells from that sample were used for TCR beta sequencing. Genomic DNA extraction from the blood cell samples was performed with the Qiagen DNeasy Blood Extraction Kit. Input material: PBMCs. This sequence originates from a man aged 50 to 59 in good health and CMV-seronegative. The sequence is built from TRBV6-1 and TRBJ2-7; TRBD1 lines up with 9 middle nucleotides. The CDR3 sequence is CASSEAGTGLNEQYF. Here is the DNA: TGTGCCAGCAGTGAAGCCGGGACAGGGTTAAACGAGCAGTACTTC.